A selection of T cell receptor beta chains follows, all from one sample in a study of tumor-infiltrating lymphocytes in primary liver carcinoma. TCRdb redid the calling of the multiplex PCR reads with MiXCR, one entry per CDR3 protein. In the table there are 150,000 to 200,000 distinct CDR3 sequences, about 85% of which are singletons. Material for sequencing was tumor tissue from primary liver carcinoma. The receptor source for this set is a man between 40 and 49 years old with primary liver carcinoma and hepatitis B virus infection. CDR3s include the opening cysteine and the closing phenylalanine or tryptophan. D genes are given only for firm matches. Clone size is given for some rows only: seen once, a few or many times, or a class if the clone is expanded.

abundance: NA
j_gene: TRBJ2-2
d_gene: TRBD2
v_gene: TRBV11-2
CDR3nt: TGTGCCAGCAGCTTAGGGACTAGCGGGGACACCGGGGAGCTGTTTTTT
CDR3aa: CASSLGTSGDTGELFF

abundance: NA
j_gene: TRBJ1-1
d_gene: NA
v_gene: TRBV6-2/TRBV6-3
CDR3nt: TGTGCGAGCAGTTACGGTCTGAACACTGAAGATTTCTTT
CDR3aa: CASSYGLNTEDFF

abundance: few
j_gene: TRBJ1-5
d_gene: NA
v_gene: TRBV28
CDR3nt: TGTGCCAGCATACCGGGTTGGGGTCAGCCCCAGCATTTT
CDR3aa: CASIPGWGQPQHF

abundance: many
j_gene: TRBJ2-7
d_gene: TRBD2
v_gene: TRBV4-2
CDR3nt: TGTGCCAGCAGCCCAGAACTAGCGCCGAGGACGGACGAGCAGTACTTC
CDR3aa: CASSPELAPRTDEQYF

abundance: NA
j_gene: TRBJ1-2
d_gene: TRBD1
v_gene: TRBV6-1
CDR3nt: TGTGCCAGCAGTGAATTCAGGGGGCGGAGCACCTTC
CDR3aa: CASSEFRGRSTF

abundance: NA
j_gene: TRBJ2-4
d_gene: TRBD2
v_gene: TRBV11-1
CDR3nt: TGTGCCACCAGTTTTCCCGGGACTAGCGGGATCAAAAACATTCAGTGCTTC
CDR3aa: CATSFPGTSGIKNIQCF

abundance: NA
j_gene: TRBJ2-3
d_gene: TRBD2
v_gene: TRBV4-3
CDR3nt: TGCGCCAGCAGCCCGACCACTACCTCTAACGGGAGGTACACAGATACGCAGTATTTT
CDR3aa: CASSPTTTSNGRYTDTQYF

abundance: many
j_gene: TRBJ2-7
d_gene: NA
v_gene: TRBV6-2/TRBV6-3
CDR3nt: TGTGCCAGCAGTTCGCCAGGGTCAGGGTACGAGCAGTACTTC
CDR3aa: CASSSPGSGYEQYF

abundance: NA
j_gene: TRBJ1-4
d_gene: NA
v_gene: TRBV11-2
CDR3nt: TGTCCCAGCAGCTTAGATCATGGGGGGCTCAGACTGTTTTTT
CDR3aa: CPSSLDHGGLRLFF

abundance: NA
j_gene: TRBJ1-2
d_gene: NA
v_gene: TRBV29-1
CDR3nt: TGCAGCGTTCCAGCGGCCTCGGCAGACGGCTACAACTTC
CDR3aa: CSVPAASADGYNF

abundance: NA
j_gene: TRBJ1-2
d_gene: NA
v_gene: TRBV29-1
CDR3nt: TGCAGCGGGGGAGGATTGAACTATGACTACATCTTC
CDR3aa: CSGGGLNYDYIF

abundance: once
j_gene: TRBJ2-1
d_gene: TRBD1
v_gene: TRBV4-3
CDR3nt: TGCGTCAGCGGCCACGCCGGGGGACAGGGGAACAATGAGCAGTTCTTC
CDR3aa: CVSGHAGGQGNNEQFF

abundance: once
j_gene: TRBJ2-3
d_gene: TRBD2
v_gene: TRBV6-4
CDR3nt: TGTGCCAGCAGTGACTCGATTAGCGGGAGCACAGAAACGCAGTATTTT
CDR3aa: CASSDSISGSTETQYF

abundance: NA
j_gene: TRBJ1-1
d_gene: NA
v_gene: TRBV6-1
CDR3nt: TGTGCTAGCAGTGAAGGTGAAGGGCATGGGGCTAACACCGAAGTTTTCTTT
CDR3aa: CASSEGEGHGANTEVFF

abundance: NA
j_gene: TRBJ2-3
d_gene: TRBD2
v_gene: TRBV27
CDR3nt: TGTGCCAGCAGTTGGGCTAGCGGGGGCACAGATACGCAGTGCTTT
CDR3aa: CASSWASGGTDTQCF

abundance: many
j_gene: TRBJ2-2
d_gene: TRBD2
v_gene: TRBV28
CDR3nt: TGTGCCAGCAGTAGGGGACTAGGCAACACCGGGGAGCTGTTTTTT
CDR3aa: CASSRGLGNTGELFF

abundance: NA
j_gene: TRBJ2-7
d_gene: TRBD1
v_gene: TRBV29-1
CDR3nt: TGTAGCGTCCAGGGACAGAACCCCTACGAGCAGTACTTC
CDR3aa: CSVQGQNPYEQYF

abundance: NA
j_gene: TRBJ1-5
d_gene: NA
v_gene: TRBV11-3
CDR3nt: TGTGCAAGCAGCTTAGGTCTGGGAGTGGCTCAGCCCCAGCATTTT
CDR3aa: CASSLGLGVAQPQHF

abundance: NA
j_gene: TRBJ2-2
d_gene: NA
v_gene: TRBV6-1
CDR3nt: TGTGCCAGCAGTAGGTTAGCAATGACCGGGGAGCTGTTTTTT
CDR3aa: CASSRLAMTGELFF